Below, 17 T cell receptor beta chains from the same sample are listed, as sequenced in a study of CD8 T cells in ankylosing spondylitis. MiXCR, applied by TCRdb to the 5' RACE reads, yields one record per CDR3 protein. The sample lists around 770,000 distinct CDR3 sequences; approximately 10% were seen once. No antigen has been identified for these receptors. Study-level results: Made up of eight highly homologous variants, a TCR beta motif appeared characteristic of ankylosing spondylitis blood.

Sequenced: blood, either unsorted or a sorted T cell fraction (not recorded which). Receptors were obtained from a male donor with ankylosing spondylitis.

In this sample, this clonotype turned up a few times. J is TRBJ2-5 and V is TRBV30, with 10 bases identical to TRBD2. Germline V gene data show CDR1 as GTSNPN and CDR2 as SVGIG (reference sequence). The V segment lost 5 bases and the J segment 9 bases; nucleotides outside the gene matches: 3. This CDR3 contains 11 residues. The CDR3 loop is CAWDGLAAQYF. The DNA for the CDR3 is TGTGCCTGGGACGGACTAGCGGCCCAGTACTTC.

The chain employs TRBV6-1 and TRBJ2-2, with a weak D call TRBD2 (7 bases). The CDR3 is made up of 17 amino acids. The V end was cut by 5 bases, the J end by 5 bases, with 21 bases between. CDR1 is MNHNS, CDR2 SASEGT, per germline. The CDR3 bases are TGTGCCAGCAGTAGCCCCGGGGGGCGCGTAGAAACCGGGGAGCTGTTTTTT. The encoded protein is CASSSPGGRVETGELFF.

CDR3 protein: CSARRELGNEQFF. As DNA, the CDR3 is TGCAGTGCTAGAAGGGAATTAGGCAATGAGCAGTTCTTC. The V call is TRBV20-1, the J call TRBJ2-1; D unresolved. Trimming cost V 2 bases and J 6 bases, with 11 bases left between them. Germline assignment: CDR1 DFQATT and CDR2 SNEGSKA (reference sequence). CDR3 length: 13 amino acids.

The J gene is TRBJ2-1, the V gene TRBV29-1, with TRBD2 as a possible D gene (7 bases). V was cut by 7 bases and J by 2 bases, with 12 bases left in between. Germline V lookup: CDR1 SQVTM, CDR2 ANQGSEA. The CDR3 is 13 residues long. The CDR3 DNA reads TGCAGCGCGGAGCGGGACACCTACAATGAGCAGTTCTTC. Its translation: CSAERDTYNEQFF.

The chain couples TRBV7-2 to TRBJ2-7, with unresolved D. Trimming pared 2 bases from V and 3 bases from J, leaving 14 bases between. CDR1 and CDR2 (germline): SGHTA, FQGNSA. This CDR3 contains 15 residues. CDR3 amino acids: CASSLRYMNLYEQYF. The CDR3 DNA sequence: TGTGCCAGCAGCTTACGCTATATGAATCTCTACGAGCAGTACTTC.

This clonotype appeared a few times. The V and J genes are TRBV20-1 and TRBJ1-1; 10 positions match TRBD1. Per germline, CDR1 DFQATT and CDR2 SNEGSKA (reference sequence). CDR3 length: 14 amino acids. V shed 4 bases, J shed 6 bases, and the junction held 8 bases outside the gene matches. The CDR3 DNA is TGCAGTGCTAAGAGGGGACAGGGGTATTCTGAAGCTTTCTTT. Translation gives CSAKRGQGYSEAFF.

This clonotype was observed a few times. The chain couples TRBV29-1 to TRBJ1-3; TRBD1 aligns across 8 bases. This CDR3 has 14 residues. Germline V CDR1 and CDR2: SQVTM, ANQGSEA. V lost 1 base and J lost 2; bases outside the gene matches: 1. CDR3 DNA sequence: TGCAGCGTTGAAGGCAGGGGGCCTGGAAACACCATATATTTT. Its translation: CSVEGRGPGNTIYF.

This clonotype has just a few counts. This sequence joins TRBV6-1 and TRBJ1-6; the match to TRBD1 covers 7 bases. This CDR3 is built from 15 residues. J lost 9 bases, V lost 6 bases, and 11 bases had no gene match. From germline, CDR1 is MNHNS and CDR2 SASEGT. CDR3 nucleotide sequence: TGTGCCAGCAGCCGTGACAGGGTAGGGAGTTCACCCCTCCACTTT. Its translation: CASSRDRVGSSPLHF.

This chain's CDR3 is CASSFVGRVRETQYF. In DNA, the CDR3 is TGTGCCAGCAGTTTCGTGGGTAGGGTACGGGAGACCCAGTACTTC. The rearrangement uses TRBV12-3 or TRBV12-4 and TRBJ2-5, with D uncertain. The CDR3 contains 15 residues. Trimming shortened V by 3 bases and J by 5 bases, and 16 bases separated the two germline ends.

The rearrangement uses TRBV11-2 and TRBJ1-5; TRBD1 aligns across 8 bases. This CDR3 has 16 amino acids. Germline CDR1 reads SGHAT; CDR2 reads FQNNGV. The trim removed 5 bases at V and 5 bases at J, leaving 11 bases unmatched. As DNA, the CDR3 is TGTGCCAGCAGCAAAGAGCGACAGGGGTCTGATCAGCCCCAGCATTTT. Protein product: CASSKERQGSDQPQHF.

This clonotype was observed a few times. The V gene is TRBV5-1, the J gene TRBJ2-2, with a possible D match to TRBD1 (5 bases). Germline assignment: CDR1 SGHRS and CDR2 YFSETQ. The CDR3 contains 16 residues. V was pared by 4 bases and J by 4 bases, with 17 bases between. CDR3 bases: TGCGCCAGCAGCCGGCTGCTCAGGGCCTCCACCGGGGAGCTGTTTTTT. Amino acids: CASSRLLRASTGELFF. Full variable domain (outside the CDR3, taken from reference TRBV5-1 and TRBJ2-2): KAGVTQTPRYLIKTRGQQVTLSCSPISGHRSVSWYQQTPGQGLQFLFEYFSETQRNKGNFPGRFSGRQFSNSRSEMNVSTLELGDSALYLCASSRLLRASTGELFFGEGSRLTVL.

The CDR3 region is CATSISTEGEAFF. Written as DNA, the CDR3 is TGTGCCACCAGCATCTCAACCGAAGGTGAAGCTTTCTTT. The chain joins TRBV15 to TRBJ1-1; D gene unclear. The V gene's germline CDR1 is LNHNV and CDR2 YYDKDF (reference sequence). Between the trimmed V and J ends, which lost 4 bases and 7 bases, there was a span of 13 bases. The CDR3 has 13 amino acids.

This rearrangement joins TRBV15 to TRBJ2-7; the D is unclear. The germline gives CDR1 LNHNV, CDR2 YYDKDF (reference sequence). The germline V and J ends were trimmed by 3 bases and 2 bases, with 11 bases remaining between them. This CDR3 has 14 amino acids. The CDR3 here is CATSRDFLPYEQYF. CDR3 nucleotides: TGTGCCACCAGCAGGGATTTTTTGCCCTACGAGCAGTACTTC.

This clonotype appeared a few times. CDR3 loop: CSAQRSLSSTDTQYF. The CDR3 nucleotides read TGCAGTGCCCAAAGGTCCCTTTCTAGCACAGATACGCAGTATTTT. The gene calls are TRBV20-1 and TRBJ2-3; no definite D call. The CDR3 has 15 amino acids. V lost 6 bases and J 0 bases, leaving 16 bases between the germline ends. Germline V gene lookup returns CDR1 DFQATT and CDR2 SNEGSKA (reference sequence).

The chain has TRBV29-1 and TRBJ1-1; D is possibly TRBD1 (5 bases). Germline CDR1 is SQVTM and CDR2 is ANQGSEA. CDR3 length: 14 residues. The ends were cut back, 4 bases at V and 2 bases at J, with 14 bases in the middle. The CDR3, as DNA: TGCAGCGTTGCTTCCTTGACAGCAAACACTGAAGCTTTCTTT. Its translation is CSVASLTANTEAFF.

The V call is TRBV7-2, the J call TRBJ2-7; D remains unclear. The length of the CDR3 is 15 residues. V lost 1 base and J lost 6, with 16 bases in between. Per germline, CDR1 SGHTA and CDR2 FQGNSA. CDR3 nucleotides: TGTGCCAGCAGCTTAGTGGCAGGAGTGAGCGCCGAGCAGTACTTC. It codes for CASSLVAGVSAEQYF.

CDR3 nucleotide sequence: TGTGCCAGCAGTTTCCGACCAAGGGGGCTCCGACTCAATGAGCAGTTCTTC. This sequence encodes CASSFRPRGLRLNEQFF. This sequence joins TRBV6-2 or TRBV6-3 and TRBJ2-1; TRBD1 matches at 7 bases. This CDR3 region has 17 residues. The junction had 15 bases not matched to a gene; V was cut back by 4 bases and J by 6 bases. The germline V gene has CDR1 MNHEY and CDR2 SVGEGT.